This T cell receptor (beta chain) was identified in a study of post-analysis software for immune sequencing data. Whole-study results and caveats: The study found TRBV5-6, TRBV5-1 and TRBV20-1 among about 5 TRBV segments more frequent in patients than controls.

J gave up 6 bases and V 0 bases, and 21 bases lay outside the gene matches. The CDR3 totals 21 residues. CDR1 and CDR2 (germline): MNHEY, SMNVEV (reference sequence). With respect to this clonotype: The antigen is unknown.

Presence of unique molecular identifiers characterized the TCR beta cDNA libraries. Via MiXCR, TCRdb re-called the PCR reads, giving one row per CDR3 protein. The sample holds about 560,000 distinct CDR3 sequences, 44% seen once. This chain uses TRBV27 with TRBJ2-1, with TRBD2 matching over 9 bases. Sequencing was done on a sample of blood. The source of this sequence is a girl aged 10 to 17 with multiple sclerosis. CDR3 DNA sequence: TGTGCCAGCAGTTTATCGAAACGTCAGCCATTAGCGGGAGTTGGTGGCAATGAGCAGTTCTTC. Its translation is CASSLSKRQPLAGVGGNEQFF.